Listed here is a single T cell receptor beta chain. Its target is not known. Naive CD8 cells, CD45RO-negative and positively selected for CCR7, excluded terminally differentiated effector memory CD45RA+ cells. This record comes from a study of shared clonotypes between healthy human individuals. The data were produced by immunoSEQ multiplex PCR, yet TCRdb's version contains in-frame clones alone and is incomplete. Among millions of clones listed, about 92% were seen once. CDR3 length: 11 residues. The germline V and J ends were trimmed by 4 bases and 12 bases, with 16 bases remaining between them. Looked up from germline, CDR1 is SQVTM and CDR2 is ANQGSEA. Study-level results: How much donors shared clonotypes was expected to be affected by sequencing depth.

J is TRBJ2-7 and V is TRBV29-1, with D perhaps given as TRBD1 or TRBD2 (6 bases each). The material sequenced was naive CD8+ T cells from PBMCs. The sequence derives from a man between 18 and 29 years old in good health. Some clones in this sample may be carry-over from other donors' samples. The CDR3 nucleotides read TGCAGCGTTGTCGGGGAGGACAGATTGTACTTC. Its protein is CSVVGEDRLYF.